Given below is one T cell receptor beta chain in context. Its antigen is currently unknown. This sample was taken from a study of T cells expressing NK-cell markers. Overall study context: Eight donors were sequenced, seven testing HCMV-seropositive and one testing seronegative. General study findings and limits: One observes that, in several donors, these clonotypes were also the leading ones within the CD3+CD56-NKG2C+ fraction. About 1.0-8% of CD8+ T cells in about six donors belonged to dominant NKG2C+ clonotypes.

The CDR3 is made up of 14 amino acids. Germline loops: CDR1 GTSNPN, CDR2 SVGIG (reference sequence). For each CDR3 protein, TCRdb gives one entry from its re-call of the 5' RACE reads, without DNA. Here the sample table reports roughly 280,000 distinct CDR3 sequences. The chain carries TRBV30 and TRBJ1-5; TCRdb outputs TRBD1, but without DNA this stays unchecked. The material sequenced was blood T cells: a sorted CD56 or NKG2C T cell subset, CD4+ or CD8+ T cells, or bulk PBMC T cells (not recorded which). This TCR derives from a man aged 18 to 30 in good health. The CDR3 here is CAWGTGGLGQPQHF.